The clone carrying this T cell receptor beta chain was detected once. This record comes from a study of T cells after yellow fever vaccination. The CDR3 has 14 amino acids. Germline CDR1 is DFQATT and CDR2 is SNEGSKA (reference sequence). The V gene end was trimmed by 4 bases and the J gene end by 5 bases; junction bases not matched to a gene: 6. TCRdb re-derived calls from the 5' RACE reads in MiXCR, one entry per CDR3 protein. The sample carries under 550,000 distinct CDR3 sequences, 20% to 25% recorded once. The genes are TRBV20-1 and TRBJ2-3; 10 bases map to TRBD2. The sequences come from PBMCs, collected 21 days after the first yellow fever vaccination. The receptor was isolated from a man between 18 and 29 years old who received the YFV17D yellow fever vaccine. The CDR3 region is CSATLAGVQDTQYF. CDR3 nucleotides: TGCAGTGCTACCCTAGCGGGGGTCCAAGATACGCAGTATTTT.